These T cell receptor beta chains were read from a single sample in a study of OX40 agonist ivuxolimab in advanced cancers. Measured with immunoSEQ multiplex PCR; TCRdb has only the in-frame clones, and not every one. The sample has some 44,000 clones, 80% seen once. Material: CD4+ or CD8+ T cells sorted from blood, obtained in a trial of the OX40 agonist ivuxolimab. The receptors here all came from an adult with an advanced solid tumor such as melanoma, head and neck, liver or kidney cancer. Both conserved end residues are part of each CDR3. The order of the fields is V gene, J gene, CDR3 protein.

>TRBV29-1|TRBJ2-1
CSVEGVIGSEQFF
>TRBV30|TRBJ1-1
CAWSERTGGLAEAFF
>TRBV21-1|TRBJ2-1
CASSNPTPGRDEQFF
>TRBV6-5|TRBJ1-2
CASSYQGTQGYTF
>TRBV21-1|TRBJ2-7
CASSAGPRYEQYF
>TRBV5-1|TRBJ1-2
CASSPGQLAGGLYGYTF
>TRBV7-6|TRBJ1-1
CASSLVQGQNTEAFF
>TRBV27|TRBJ2-3
CASSSAVTDTQYF
>TRBV10-3|TRBJ1-2
CAINLGRGQGYTF
>TRBV30|TRBJ2-3
CACSGISTDTQYF
>TRBV5-6|TRBJ2-1
CASSLPRDLSSYNEQFF
>TRBV19|TRBJ1-4
CASGAKGAGVSGEKLFF
>TRBV4-3|TRBJ2-4
CASSQELAGVKNIQYF
>TRBV28|TRBJ1-1
CASSPSGQGEAFF
>TRBV6-5|TRBJ2-5
CASKQGRKGKETQYF
>TRBV12-5|TRBJ1-5
CASGFDRGGNQPQHF
>TRBV2|TRBJ2-1
CASSLSSYNEQFF
>TRBV28|TRBJ2-3
CASSSSSGIGSTDTQYF
>TRBV15|TRBJ2-2
CATSRVMRDGELFF
>TRBV4-2|TRBJ2-7
CASSQELPPGTSGPGGSYEQYF
>TRBV5-6|TRBJ2-1
CASSPKPPAPRYNEQFF
>TRBV2|TRBJ2-5
CASRQTSGSRGETQYF
>TRBV6-1|TRBJ2-7
CASNGVFIREQYF
>TRBV9|-
CASSVGGNNYEQYF
>TRBV11-2|TRBJ2-5
CASSQGLAAQETQYF
>TRBV15|TRBJ1-3
CATSRGAQMGSGNTIYF
>TRBV19|TRBJ2-4
CASSDFSKNIQYF
>TRBV7-9|TRBJ1-1
CASTGRENTEAFF
>TRBV6-1|TRBJ2-7
CASSGGIYEQYF
>TRBV29-1|TRBJ1-2
CSVLVGVRYTF
>TRBV25-1|TRBJ2-7
CASSEAGGAYEQYF
>TRBV5-1|TRBJ2-3
CASRTSGSDNTQYF
>TRBV5-4|TRBJ2-1
CASSAGAGGLYNEQFF
>TRBV4-2|TRBJ2-3
CASSPLLFGTSGDTQYF
>TRBV5-4|TRBJ1-1
CASSPVEEDTEAFF
>TRBV21-1|TRBJ2-7
CASSNLGIEQYF
>TRBV5-1|TRBJ2-1
CASSSGRDYNEQFF
>TRBV18|TRBJ2-1
CASSPTSESLEQFF
>TRBV2|TRBJ2-1
CASSRGQGRLDEQFF